These 8 T cell receptor beta chains came from one sample sequenced in a study of blood T cells in healthy people across ages. Then a second PCR, running roughly 6 to 12 cycles, was carried out with a sample-barcoded 5' primer and a J-beta primer mix. One entry per CDR3 protein, called by TCRdb with MiXCR from the 5' RACE reads. This sample has over a million distinct CDR3 sequences; 40% to 55% occur once, and the top ten carry approximately 17%. Specimen: blood. Receptors originate from a woman aged 55-69 years in good health.

J is TRBJ2-7 and V is TRBV7-8; D unclear. There are 16 residues in the CDR3. Germline CDR1 SGHVS, CDR2 FQNEAQ. The V gene lost 4 bases and the J gene lost 4 bases, with 20 bases spanning the gap. For the CDR3, the DNA is TGTGCCAGCAGCTCAACCGACTCTATCGCCCCTTACGAGCAGTACTTC. It is translated as CASSSTDSIAPYEQYF.

This clonotype was seen once. The chain couples TRBV6-5 to TRBJ1-2; D is uncertain. There are 12 residues in the CDR3. The germline V gene has CDR1 MNHEY and CDR2 SVGAGI. Between the trimmed V and J ends, which lost 5 bases and 6 bases, there was a span of 10 bases. This chain's CDR3 is CASSLEGNGYTF. The CDR3 DNA reads as TGTGCCAGCAGTCTGGAAGGAAATGGCTACACCTTC.

The chain couples TRBV5-4 to TRBJ2-7; TRBD1 matches at 9 bases. CDR1 is SGHNT, CDR2 YYREEE, per germline (reference sequence). V shed 0 bases and J 1 base; nucleotides not matched to a gene: 2. CDR3 length equals 15 residues. CDR3 residues: CASSLDRGRSYEQYF. As DNA, the CDR3 is TGTGCCAGCAGCTTGGACAGGGGGCGGTCCTACGAGCAGTACTTC.

This clonotype was observed a handful of times. The chain joins TRBV21-1 to TRBJ1-5; the DNA was not used to check the table's D call, TRBD1. TRBV21-1 is recorded as a pseudogene. The CDR3 is 17 amino acids. Written as DNA, the CDR3 is TGTGCCAGCAGCAAAGATTTACCGGGACGGGGAAATCAGCCCCAGCATTTT. This codes for CASSKDLPGRGNQPQHF.

The chain uses TRBV4-2 and TRBJ2-3; no definite D call. This CDR3 has 11 residues. Germline lookup yields CDR1 LGHNA and CDR2 YNFKEQ. With 10 bases removed from V and 3 bases from J, the gap between germline ends came to 8 bases. The CDR3 DNA is TGTGCCACCCAGGAGACAGATACGCAGTATTTT. As protein: CATQETDTQYF.

This chain uses TRBV5-1 with TRBJ2-1; possible D gene TRBD2, 6 bases. The CDR3 has 12 amino acids. CDR1 is SGHRS and CDR2 is YFSETQ in the germline V gene. The germline V and J ends were trimmed by 4 bases and 8 bases, with 10 bases remaining between them. The CDR3 reads CASSPDYDEQFF. Written as DNA, the CDR3 is TGCGCCAGCAGCCCGGACTATGATGAGCAGTTCTTC.

This clonotype was counted only a few times. The V and J genes are TRBV7-9 and TRBJ2-3, with 10 bases lining up with TRBD1. The J segment lost 2 bases and the V segment lost 5 bases, leaving 13 bases of the junction unmatched. There are 18 residues in the CDR3. Germline CDR1 reads SEHNR; CDR2 reads FQNEAQ (reference sequence). This CDR3 reads CASSRGQGDRFDTDTQYF. The CDR3, as DNA: TGTGCCAGCAGCAGAGGACAGGGGGACCGCTTCGACACAGATACGCAGTATTTT.

This clonotype was detected a few times. The chain links TRBV18 to TRBJ2-7; D is perhaps TRBD1 (6 bases). V gave up 9 bases and J gave up 3 bases, with 21 bases separating them. This CDR3 has 15 residues. In germline, CDR1 is KGHSH, CDR2 LQKENI. Here the CDR3 reads CASQSPGVGVYEQYF. For the CDR3, the DNA is TGTGCCAGTCAATCACCAGGGGTTGGGGTCTACGAGCAGTACTTC.